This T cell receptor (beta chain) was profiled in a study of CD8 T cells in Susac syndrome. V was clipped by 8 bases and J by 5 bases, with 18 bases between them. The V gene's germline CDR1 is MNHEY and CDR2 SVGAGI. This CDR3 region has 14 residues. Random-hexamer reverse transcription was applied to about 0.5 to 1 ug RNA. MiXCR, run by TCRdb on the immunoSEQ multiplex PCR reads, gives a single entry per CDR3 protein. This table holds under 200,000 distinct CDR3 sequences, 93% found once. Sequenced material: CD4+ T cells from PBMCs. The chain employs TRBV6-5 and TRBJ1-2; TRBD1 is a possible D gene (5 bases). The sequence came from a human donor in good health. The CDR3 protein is CASSRDEQVYGYTF. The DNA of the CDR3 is TGTGCCAGCTCAAGGGACGAACAGGTTTATGGCTACACCTTC.